This TCR beta chain is drawn from a study of blood T cell repertoires in COVID-19. V was trimmed by 5 bases and J by 4 bases, leaving 20 bases between them. The CDR3 is made up of 17 amino acids. Germline CDR1 is LNHDA and CDR2 is SQIVND (reference sequence). Sequenced by immunoSEQ multiplex PCR; TCRdb stores in-frame clones only, minus some. Among 250,000 or so clones listed, roughly 82% were seen once. The rearrangement joins TRBV19 to TRBJ1-4, with D unresolved. The clonotype was recovered from a man aged 35-49 years who had recovered from COVID-19. The specimen was peripheral blood. CDR3 DNA: TGTGCCAGTAGTTTCAGTCGGGAAGAGGCGGGTAATGAAAAACTGTTTTTT. It yields the protein CASSFSREEAGNEKLFF.